This T cell receptor beta chain was observed in a study of T cell responses to AZD1222 COVID-19 vaccine. Per germline, CDR1 SGHRS and CDR2 YFSETQ. The CDR3 totals 15 residues. V lost 5 bases and J 4 bases, leaving 15 bases between the germline ends. TCRdb's table, derived via immunoSEQ multiplex PCR, lists solely in-frame clones and lacks some. The sample lists about 180,000 clones, around 90% occurring once. The receptor was derived from an adult who received the AZD1222 COVID-19 vaccine. Sequenced here: peripheral blood, sampled 28 days after the second AZD1222 dose. The chain carries TRBV5-1 and TRBJ2-2; TRBD2 might be the D (5 bases). As DNA, the CDR3 is TGCGCCAGCAGTCGGCGGGCGTTCGGCACCGGGGAGCTGTTTTTT. It encodes CASSRRAFGTGELFF.